A selection of T cell receptor beta chains follows, all from one sample in a study of blood T cell repertoires in COVID-19. TCRdb keeps only in-frame clones here, not all; method: immunoSEQ multiplex PCR. The sample records approximately 190,000 clones, under 90% being singletons. Input material: peripheral blood. These receptors were obtained from a man aged 30 to 45 with active or convalescent COVID-19. The CDR3 runs from the conserved cysteine through the conserved F or W. Fields, in order: D gene, J gene, V gene, clone size, CDR3 protein, CDR3 DNA. The D gene is left open where the match is weak. Some rows have no size entry. The others give once, few or many, or a class for an expanded clone.

>NA|TRBJ1-3|TRBV19|once
CASRTQGSGNTIYF
TGTGCCAGTAGAACACAGGGCTCTGGAAACACCATATATTTT
>TRBD1|TRBJ1-4|TRBV28|NA
CASSLTGINEKLFF
TGTGCCAGCAGCTTGACAGGGATTAATGAAAAACTGTTTTTT
>NA|TRBJ1-5|TRBV28|few
CASSFNSNQPQHF
TGTGCCAGCAGTTTTAATAGCAATCAGCCCCAGCATTTT
>NA|TRBJ1-1|TRBV11-3|NA
CASSLSPSPGSATEAFF
TGTGCCAGCAGCTTAAGCCCCTCTCCAGGGTCGGCCACTGAAGCTTTCTTT
>NA|TRBJ2-1|TRBV3-1/TRBV3-2|NA
CASSRLLERTYNEQFF
TGTGCCAGCAGCCGCTTACTAGAGCGTACCTACAATGAGCAGTTCTTC
>NA|TRBJ1-1|TRBV19|NA
CASSMPGGSPEAFF
TGTGCCAGTAGTATGCCCGGAGGGAGCCCTGAAGCTTTCTTT
>NA|TRBJ1-1|TRBV4-3|NA
CASSQRQGRAEAFF
TGCGCCAGCAGCCAAAGGCAGGGAAGGGCTGAAGCTTTCTTT
>NA|TRBJ1-2|TRBV27|NA
CASRAATADYYGYTF
TGTGCCAGCAGGGCAGCAACAGCGGACTACTATGGCTACACCTTC
>NA|TRBJ2-3|TRBV4-1|NA
CASSGLALENTDTQYF
TGCGCCAGCAGCGGGCTAGCGTTAGAGAACACAGATACGCAGTATTTT
>TRBD1|TRBJ2-5|TRBV13|NA
CASSFRDSRYQETQYF
TGTGCCAGCAGCTTCCGGGACAGTAGATACCAAGAGACCCAGTACTTC
>NA|TRBJ1-5|TRBV3-1/TRBV3-2|NA
CASSQDLETRAQHF
TGTGCCAGCAGCCAAGATTTGGAGACTAGGGCCCAGCATTTT
>NA|TRBJ2-1|TRBV3-1/TRBV3-2|NA
CASSQDVRLKYNEQFF
TGTGCCAGCAGCCAAGATGTGCGGCTGAAGTACAATGAGCAGTTCTTC